These 15 T cell receptor beta chains originate from one sample sequenced in a study of identical twins. Each CDR3 protein is one row after TCRdb ran MiXCR on the 5' RACE reads. The table includes roughly 710,000 distinct CDR3 sequences, roughly 6% detected once. Sequencing input: naive T cells sorted from blood. The receptors were sampled from a man aged 18-30 years in good health.

This clonotype came up a few times. V usage is TRBV12-3 or TRBV12-4 and J usage is TRBJ2-2; D may be TRBD1 (7 bases). CDR3 length equals 16 residues. Trimming left V 5 bases short and J 4 bases short, with 17 bases between. The CDR3 reads CASSPPGGPATGELFF. The CDR3, as DNA: TGTGCCAGCAGTCCCCCAGGGGGGCCGGCCACCGGGGAGCTGTTTTTT.

The chain joins TRBV29-1 to TRBJ1-1, with D tentatively TRBD1 (5 bases). Germline V gene sequence: CDR1 SQVTM, CDR2 ANQGSEA. CDR3 size: 14 residues. Deletions cut 4 bases from V and 1 base from J, with 13 bases between. The CDR3 nucleotides read TGCAGCGTTGGGGGTTGGGGGGGGAACACTGAAGCTTTCTTT. Protein sequence: CSVGGWGGNTEAFF.

This clonotype occurred many times. The chain is built from TRBV7-9 and TRBJ2-2; D not certain. This CDR3 spans 12 amino acids. Germline-derived CDR1 and CDR2 are SEHNR and FQNEAQ (reference sequence). Trimming took 5 bases from V and 5 from J, leaving 6 bases between them. The CDR3 DNA sequence: TGTGCCAGCAGCCCTGTTACCGGGGAGCTGTTTTTT. Translated: CASSPVTGELFF.

This clonotype has just a few counts. This rearrangement joins TRBV6-1 to TRBJ2-3, with 7 nucleotides matching TRBD1. Looked up from germline, CDR1 is MNHNS and CDR2 is SASEGT. Germline trimming cut 7 bases from V and 2 bases from J; bases unmatched to any gene: 6. CDR3 length equals 14 residues. The CDR3 DNA is TGTGCCAGCACCCGGACAGGAGTCACAGATACGCAGTATTTT. Its translation is CASTRTGVTDTQYF.

This clonotype showed up many times. The gene calls are TRBV28 and TRBJ1-3; a possible D gene is TRBD1 (6 bases). V was trimmed by 3 bases and J by 7 bases, leaving 16 bases between them. Germline V gene data show CDR1 as MDHEN and CDR2 as SYDVKM. The CDR3 length is 15 residues. The CDR3: CASSFGRLGANTIYF. The DNA of the CDR3 is TGTGCCAGCAGTTTCGGCCGTTTGGGGGCGAACACCATATATTTT.

The chain has TRBV4-3 and TRBJ1-5; a weak D match, TRBD1 (6 bases). CDR3 length: 15 residues. V was trimmed by 0 bases and J by 4 bases, leaving 10 bases between them. The V gene's germline CDR1 is LGHNA and CDR2 YSLEER. CDR3 protein: CASSQDRQGNQPQHF. CDR3 nucleotide sequence: TGCGCCAGCAGCCAAGATCGTCAGGGGAATCAGCCCCAGCATTTT.

This clonotype was seen ten or more times. This chain's CDR3 is CASSSVGSSYEQYF. CDR3 DNA: TGTGCCAGCAGTTCCGTAGGAAGCTCCTACGAGCAGTACTTC. This chain uses TRBV12-3 or TRBV12-4 with TRBJ2-7; no firm D call. The CDR3 spans 14 residues. V was shortened by 4 bases and J by 0 bases, with 10 bases between the two germline ends.

This clonotype was counted many times. The chain recombines TRBV20-1 with TRBJ2-7; D is unclear. There are 13 residues in the CDR3. Germline assignment: CDR1 DFQATT and CDR2 SNEGSKA (reference sequence). Trimming shortened V by 1 base and J by 6 bases, and 13 bases separated the two germline ends. The CDR3 protein is CSARGDLVGEQYF. The CDR3 DNA sequence: TGCAGTGCTAGAGGGGATCTAGTTGGCGAGCAGTACTTC.

The sample holds many counts of this clonotype. The genes are TRBV6-5 and TRBJ2-7, with D perhaps TRBD1 (5 bases). Germline V gene lookup returns CDR1 MNHEY and CDR2 SVGAGI. CDR3 length: 17 residues. V lost 2 bases and J 2 bases, leaving 19 bases between the germline ends. The CDR3 loop reads CASSYPHSGKGTYEQYF. CDR3 bases: TGTGCCAGCAGTTACCCACATTCAGGGAAGGGGACCTACGAGCAGTACTTC.

This clonotype has a count of ten or more. The chain links TRBV10-3 to TRBJ1-3; D unclear. Germline V gives CDR1 ENHRY, CDR2 SYGVKD. V was trimmed by 3 bases and J by 4 bases, leaving 13 bases between them. The CDR3 is 15 residues long. Written as DNA, the CDR3 is TGTGCCATCAGTGAAGGACGGATTGGAGGAAACACCATATATTTT. Protein sequence: CAISEGRIGGNTIYF.

Many counts were recorded for this clonotype. The chain uses TRBV24-1 and TRBJ1-2; unclear D gene. Germline CDR1 KGHDR, CDR2 SFDVKD. Trimming removed 2 bases at V and 5 bases at J, with 11 bases between. This CDR3 has 14 residues. CDR3 amino acids: CATSDSPIEYGYTF. CDR3 sequence (DNA): TGTGCCACCAGTGATTCGCCCATAGAATATGGCTACACCTTC.

The chain recombines TRBV6-2 or TRBV6-3 with TRBJ2-1, with D maybe TRBD1 (6 bases). The CDR3 length is 16 residues. Germline V CDR1 and CDR2: MNHEY, SVGEGT. V was pared by 0 bases and J by 2 bases, with 11 bases between. CDR3 DNA: TGTGCCAGCAGTTACTCAAACAGGGTCCCCTACAATGAGCAGTTCTTC. Protein product: CASSYSNRVPYNEQFF.

This clonotype was observed many times. The chain carries TRBV6-5 and TRBJ2-5, with 8 positions matching TRBD1. V lost 2 bases and J lost 1; bases outside the gene matches: 3. The CDR3 extends over 15 amino acids. Germline lookup yields CDR1 MNHEY and CDR2 SVGAGI. The CDR3 loop reads CASSYGGTGQETQYF. The CDR3 DNA is TGTGCCAGCAGTTACGGGGGGACAGGCCAAGAGACCCAGTACTTC.

This clonotype was detected many times. The chain recombines TRBV7-9 with TRBJ2-3; D is undetermined. Trimming shortened V by 5 bases and J by 6 bases, and 24 bases separated the two germline ends. Germline V gene sequence: CDR1 SEHNR, CDR2 FQNEAQ (reference sequence). The CDR3 consists of 17 residues. The CDR3 is CASSGSARLFLGDTQYF. The CDR3 bases are TGTGCCAGCAGCGGATCCGCCCGACTCTTCCTGGGGGATACGCAGTATTTT.

This clonotype was detected ten times or more. A clone one base away is much larger, so this may be a read error. V gene TRBV6-2 or TRBV6-3 combines with J gene TRBJ2-5; D ambiguous. Germline CDR1 is MNHEY and CDR2 is SVGEGT. The CDR3 covers 11 residues. The CDR3 region is CASSDSETQYF. CDR3 coding DNA: TGTGCCAGCAGTGACTCGGAGACCCAGTACTTC.